This is a list of T cell receptor beta chains from one sample in a study of blood T cell repertoires in COVID-19. Data came from immunoSEQ multiplex PCR; TCRdb stores just in-frame clones and leaves some out. Seen here are 200,000 to 250,000 clones, 80% to 90% observed once, and the top ten hold 3% to 4%. The sample was PBMCs or T cells enriched from blood (not recorded which). These receptors were taken from a woman younger than 30 in a cohort exposed to, infected with or recovered from COVID-19 (not recorded which). Each CDR3 is given with its conserved first and last residue. The D gene is left open where the match is weak. A clone size is listed for some rows: how often the clone was seen (once, few, many), or a class if it is expanded.

TRBD2	TRBV24-1	once	TRBJ2-1	CATSMGLAGVGEQFF	TGTGCCACCAGTATGGGACTAGCGGGAGTCGGGGAGCAGTTCTTC
NA	TRBV5-4	NA	TRBJ1-4	CASSLAGGNEKLFF	TGTGCCAGCAGCTTGGCAGGAGGGAATGAAAAACTGTTTTTT
NA	TRBV6-2/TRBV6-3	NA	TRBJ1-5	CASSYQSGGGNQPQHF	TGTGCCAGCAGTTACCAAAGTGGGGGCGGCAATCAGCCCCAGCATTTT
NA	TRBV5-1	NA	TRBJ1-1	CASSPSRETEAFF	TGCGCCAGCAGCCCGAGTCGGGAGACTGAAGCTTTCTTT
NA	TRBV5-5	NA	TRBJ2-5	CATGAEYQETQYF	TGTGCCACCGGTGCGGAATATCAAGAGACCCAGTACTTC
NA	TRBV6-5	NA	TRBJ2-1	CASRTATSSYNEQFF	TGTGCCAGCAGAACGGCTACTAGCTCCTACAATGAGCAGTTCTTC
NA	TRBV7-9	NA	TRBJ1-1	CASSPSGGLNTEAFF	TGTGCCAGCAGCCCCTCGGGAGGGCTGAACACTGAAGCTTTCTTT
NA	TRBV2	NA	TRBJ1-2	CASSGQSFNYGYTF	TGTGCCAGCAGTGGACAGTCTTTTAACTATGGCTACACCTTC
NA	TRBV28	NA	TRBJ2-2	CASSLDTYTNTGELFF	TGTGCCAGCAGTTTAGACACCTACACGAACACCGGGGAGCTGTTTTTT
TRBD1	TRBV28	NA	TRBJ1-1	CASRGQGIMNTEAFF	TGTGCCAGCAGAGGACAGGGCATCATGAACACTGAAGCTTTCTTT
NA	TRBV5-4	NA	TRBJ1-2	CASSLETSPATF	TGTGCCAGCAGCTTAGAGACTTCCCCAGCCACCTTC
NA	TRBV4-1	once	TRBJ1-1	CASSHNRDSGEAFF	TGCGCCAGCAGCCATAACAGGGATTCCGGTGAAGCTTTCTTT
TRBD1	TRBV10-3	NA	TRBJ2-2	CAISEGQGTGELFF	TGTGCCATCAGTGAAGGACAGGGCACCGGGGAGCTGTTTTTT
TRBD1	TRBV3-1/TRBV3-2	NA	TRBJ1-1	CASSQRQGETEAFF	TGTGCCAGCAGCCAGCGACAGGGTGAGACTGAAGCTTTCTTT
TRBD2	TRBV3-1/TRBV3-2	NA	TRBJ2-1	CASSLGLAGNNEQFF	TGTGCCAGCAGCCTAGGACTAGCGGGTAACAATGAGCAGTTCTTC
TRBD2	TRBV11-2	NA	TRBJ2-1	CASSQPGLAGYNEQFF	TGTGCCAGCAGCCAGCCGGGACTAGCGGGATACAATGAGCAGTTCTTC
TRBD2	TRBV7-2	NA	TRBJ2-3	CASSTHASGGAQDTQYF	TGTGCCAGCAGCACACACGCTAGCGGGGGGGCCCAAGATACGCAGTATTTT
TRBD2	TRBV11-2	NA	TRBJ2-3	CASSTGLATAQYF	TGTGCCAGCAGCACGGGACTAGCGACTGCGCAGTATTTT
NA	TRBV27	NA	TRBJ1-2	CASSSTGFYGYTF	TGTGCCAGCAGTTCAACAGGGTTCTATGGCTACACCTTC
TRBD1	TRBV7-2	NA	TRBJ1-5	CASSLTGSGQPQHF	TGTGCCAGCAGCTTGACAGGGTCGGGTCAGCCCCAGCATTTT
TRBD1	TRBV14	NA	TRBJ2-5	CASSQKGRGTGFRETQYF	TGTGCCAGCAGCCAAAAAGGAAGAGGGACAGGGTTTAGAGAGACCCAGTACTTC
TRBD2	TRBV4-1	NA	TRBJ2-2	CASSLGRGDTGELFF	TGCGCCAGCAGCCTTGGGAGGGGCGACACCGGGGAGCTGTTTTTT
TRBD1	TRBV18	NA	TRBJ1-1	CASSPTLWTGDNTEAFF	TGTGCCAGCTCACCCACCCTATGGACAGGAGATAACACTGAAGCTTTCTTT
TRBD2	TRBV5-1	NA	TRBJ2-1	CASSLAGTSGIESSYNEQFF	TGCGCCAGCAGCTTGGCTGGGACTAGCGGAATCGAAAGCTCCTACAATGAGCAGTTCTTC
TRBD1	TRBV28	NA	TRBJ1-5	CASKIRTGRNQPQHF	TGTGCCAGCAAAATAAGGACAGGGCGTAATCAGCCCCAGCATTTT
TRBD2	TRBV4-1	NA	TRBJ2-7	CASSQDRGGSLFNEQYF	TGCGCCAGCAGCCAAGATCGTGGCGGGAGTTTGTTCAACGAGCAGTACTTC
TRBD2	TRBV10-2	once	TRBJ2-1	CASRDGTSGYNEQFF	TGCGCCAGCAGGGACGGGACTAGCGGCTACAATGAGCAGTTCTTC
NA	TRBV7-9	NA	TRBJ2-1	CASSSDRDNEQFF	TGTGCCAGCAGCAGTGACAGAGACAATGAGCAGTTCTTC
NA	TRBV6-5	many	TRBJ1-1	CASSGLNTEAFF	TGTGCCAGCAGCGGTCTGAACACTGAAGCTTTCTTT
NA	TRBV5-4	NA	TRBJ1-6	CASSSMKSTGNNSPLHF	TGTGCCAGCAGTTCAATGAAAAGCACAGGGAATAATTCACCCCTCCACTTT
NA	TRBV5-5	NA	TRBJ2-2	CASSLGGLVLVGAGELFF	TGTGCCAGCAGCTTGGGTGGTCTGGTTCTAGTTGGTGCCGGGGAGCTGTTTTTT
TRBD1	TRBV11-3	NA	TRBJ2-7	CASSGTDYEQYF	TGTGCCAGCAGCGGGACAGACTACGAGCAGTACTTC
TRBD2	TRBV19	NA	TRBJ2-3	CASGTSGSSISDTQYF	TGTGCCAGTGGGACTAGCGGGAGTAGTATCAGCGATACGCAGTATTTT
NA	TRBV4-1	NA	TRBJ2-1	CASSYSHQAEYEQFF	TGCGCCAGCAGCTACAGTCACCAAGCCGAGTATGAGCAGTTCTTC
NA	TRBV6-1	NA	TRBJ1-5	CASSEWVQGDNQPQHF	TGTGCCAGCAGTGAATGGGTACAGGGCGACAATCAGCCCCAGCATTTT
NA	TRBV18	NA	TRBJ1-1	CASSPQGGGMNTEAFF	TGTGCCAGCTCACCACAGGGAGGGGGGATGAACACTGAAGCTTTCTTT
TRBD1	TRBV5-4	NA	TRBJ1-1	CASILSNRGNTEAFF	TGTGCCAGCATCCTCTCGAACAGGGGGAACACTGAAGCTTTCTTT
NA	TRBV15	NA	TRBJ1-2	CATSSGDGGGANYGYTF	TGTGCCACCAGCAGCGGCGACGGCGGGGGGGCTAACTATGGCTACACCTTC